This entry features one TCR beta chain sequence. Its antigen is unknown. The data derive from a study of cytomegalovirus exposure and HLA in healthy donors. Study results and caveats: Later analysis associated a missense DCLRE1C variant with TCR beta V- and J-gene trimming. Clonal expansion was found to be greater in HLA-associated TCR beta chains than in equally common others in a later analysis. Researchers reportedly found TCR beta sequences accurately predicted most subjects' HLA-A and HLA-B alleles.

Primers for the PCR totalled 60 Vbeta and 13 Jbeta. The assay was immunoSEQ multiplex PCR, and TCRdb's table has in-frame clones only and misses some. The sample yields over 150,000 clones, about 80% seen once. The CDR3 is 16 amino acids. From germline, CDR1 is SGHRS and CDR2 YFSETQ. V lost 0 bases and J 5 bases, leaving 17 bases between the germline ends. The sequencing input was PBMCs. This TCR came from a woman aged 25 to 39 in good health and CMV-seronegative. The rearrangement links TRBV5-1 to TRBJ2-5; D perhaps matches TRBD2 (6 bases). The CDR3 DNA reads TGCGCCAGCAGCTTGGCCGGGCGGGGATCTATGGAGACCCAGTACTTC. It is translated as CASSLAGRGSMETQYF.